The 9 T cell receptor beta chains below come from one sample, sequenced in a study of T cells after yellow fever vaccination. TCRdb recomputed calls from the 5' RACE reads with MiXCR, one row per CDR3 protein. The sample yields approximately 300,000 distinct CDR3 sequences, around a tenth seen once. The sequencing used CD4+ T cells sorted from PBMCs, collected 45 days after the yellow fever booster vaccination. The receptors were sampled from a man aged 18 to 30 who received the YFV17D yellow fever vaccine.

The J gene is TRBJ2-3, the V gene TRBV13; no reliable D call. V lost 0 bases and J 2 bases, leaving 15 bases between the germline ends. From germline, CDR1 is PRHDT and CDR2 FYEKMQ (reference sequence). The CDR3 loop spans 17 amino acids. CDR3 sequence reads: CASSLGRVDGTTDTQYF. The CDR3 region has the DNA TGTGCCAGCAGCTTAGGCCGGGTAGATGGTACCACAGATACGCAGTATTTT.

The genes are TRBV12-3 or TRBV12-4 and TRBJ1-4, with 9 bases matching TRBD1. The CDR3 runs to 15 residues. V was clipped by 4 bases and J by 7 bases; unmatched bases: 7. CDR3 sequence (DNA): TGTGCCAGCAGTTCGGACAGGGGTTTCGGTGAAAAACTGTTTTTT. It is translated as CASSSDRGFGEKLFF.

The chain couples TRBV6-1 to TRBJ1-6; 7 bases align to TRBD1. The germline gives CDR1 MNHNS, CDR2 SASEGT. V lost 5 bases to trimming and J lost 7 bases; unmatched junction nucleotides: 11. The CDR3 is 16 amino acids. The DNA for the CDR3 is TGTGCCAGCAGTCATGACCTTACAGGGGAGAATTCACCCCTCCACTTT. Amino acids: CASSHDLTGENSPLHF.

This clonotype was seen only a few times. CDR3 nucleotide sequence: TGCAGTGCGAAACTGGGCGCCCGAACTGAAGCTTTCTTT. It translates to CSAKLGARTEAFF. The V and J genes are TRBV20-1 and TRBJ1-1; no firm D call. Germline V gene sequence: CDR1 DFQATT, CDR2 SNEGSKA (reference sequence). Trimming shortened V by 6 bases and J by 5 bases, and 16 bases separated the two germline ends. The CDR3 contains 13 residues.

This chain uses TRBV4-3 with TRBJ2-2, with a tentative D call TRBD2 (6 bases). V lost 6 bases, J lost 0 bases, and 8 bases lay in between. The CDR3 consists of 14 residues. CDR1 and CDR2 from the germline V gene are LGHNA and YSLEER. This chain's CDR3 is CASRGTPNTGELFF. The CDR3 region has the DNA TGCGCCAGCAGGGGGACTCCGAACACCGGGGAGCTGTTTTTT.

A few counts support this clonotype. The chain is built from TRBV28 and TRBJ1-6; the match to TRBD1 covers 8 bases. The CDR3 has 14 residues. V lost 4 bases and J lost 10; bases outside the gene matches: 6. Germline V CDR1 and CDR2: MDHEN, SYDVKM. The CDR3 sequence is CASSSGQVRSPLHF. The CDR3 DNA reads as TGTGCCAGCAGTTCGGGACAGGTGAGGTCACCCCTCCACTTT.

This clonotype was counted between two and nine times. The V and J genes are TRBV16 and TRBJ2-7; perhaps D is TRBD1 or TRBD2 (5 bases each). CDR1 is KGHSY, CDR2 FQNENV, per germline. The CDR3 runs to 15 residues. V lost 3 bases and J lost 1, with 13 bases in between. CDR3 DNA: TGTGCCAGCAGCCAGGGGACCCAAGGATCCTACGAGCAGTACTTC. Amino acids: CASSQGTQGSYEQYF.

This clonotype was found a few times. The chain joins TRBV11-2 to TRBJ1-4; the D is unclear. The CDR3 has 12 amino acids. The V end was cut by 6 bases, the J end by 1 base, with 3 bases between. CDR1 is SGHAT and CDR2 is FQNNGV in the germline V gene. The CDR3 DNA reads TGTGCCAGCAGGGGAACTAATGAAAAACTGTTTTTT. Its protein product is CASRGTNEKLFF.

This chain joins TRBV20-1 and TRBJ2-7, with a tentative D call TRBD2 (6 bases). With 3 bases removed from V and 5 bases from J, the gap between germline ends came to 14 bases. Germline CDR1 is DFQATT and CDR2 is SNEGSKA (reference sequence). The CDR3 totals 13 residues. CDR3 in amino acids: CSASPRGGDEQYF. CDR3 DNA: TGCAGTGCTAGTCCTCGGGGAGGCGACGAGCAGTACTTC.